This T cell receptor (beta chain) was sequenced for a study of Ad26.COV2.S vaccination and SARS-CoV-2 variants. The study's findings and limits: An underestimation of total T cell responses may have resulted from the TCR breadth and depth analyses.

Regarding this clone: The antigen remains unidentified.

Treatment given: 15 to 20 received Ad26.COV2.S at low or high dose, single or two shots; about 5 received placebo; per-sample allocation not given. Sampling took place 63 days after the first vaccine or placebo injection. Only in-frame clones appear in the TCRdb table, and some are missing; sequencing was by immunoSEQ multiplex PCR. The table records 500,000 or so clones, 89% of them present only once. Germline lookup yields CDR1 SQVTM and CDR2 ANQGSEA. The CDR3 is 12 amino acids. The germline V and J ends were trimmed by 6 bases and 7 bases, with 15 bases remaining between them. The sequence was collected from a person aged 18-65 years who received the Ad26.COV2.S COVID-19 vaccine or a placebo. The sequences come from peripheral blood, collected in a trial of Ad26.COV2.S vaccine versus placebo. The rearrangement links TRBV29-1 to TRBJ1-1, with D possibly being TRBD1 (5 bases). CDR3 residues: CSVLRDGGEAFF. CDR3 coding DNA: TGCAGCGTGCTCCGGGACGGAGGTGAAGCTTTCTTT.